This TCR beta chain emerged from a study of cytomegalovirus exposure and HLA in healthy donors. Study as a whole: Earlier, some 180 million T cells were analyzed, and more than 100 million unique TCR beta sequences were found among them. Regarding the study as a whole: The classifier, whose performance was assessed in both the original and validation cohorts, reportedly diagnosed cytomegalovirus status with high specificity and sensitivity.

Trimming removed 1 base from V and 3 bases from J, with 13 bases in between. In germline, CDR1 is SGHVS, CDR2 FNYEAQ. This CDR3 has 15 residues. Points on this clone: Its antigen is unidentified.

PCR used 60 Vbeta primers and 13 Jbeta primers. Using immunoSEQ multiplex PCR, the repertoire was profiled, and TCRdb retains in-frame clones only, with some absent. The data show 150,000 to 200,000 clones, around four fifths seen once. The sample was PBMCs. V gene TRBV7-6 combines with J gene TRBJ2-7, with D perhaps matching TRBD2 (6 bases). The receptor was isolated from a female donor in good health and CMV-seronegative. Written as DNA, the CDR3 is TGTGCCAGCAGCTTAGAACGGGGAGGAAACTACGAGCAGTACTTC. This sequence encodes CASSLERGGNYEQYF.